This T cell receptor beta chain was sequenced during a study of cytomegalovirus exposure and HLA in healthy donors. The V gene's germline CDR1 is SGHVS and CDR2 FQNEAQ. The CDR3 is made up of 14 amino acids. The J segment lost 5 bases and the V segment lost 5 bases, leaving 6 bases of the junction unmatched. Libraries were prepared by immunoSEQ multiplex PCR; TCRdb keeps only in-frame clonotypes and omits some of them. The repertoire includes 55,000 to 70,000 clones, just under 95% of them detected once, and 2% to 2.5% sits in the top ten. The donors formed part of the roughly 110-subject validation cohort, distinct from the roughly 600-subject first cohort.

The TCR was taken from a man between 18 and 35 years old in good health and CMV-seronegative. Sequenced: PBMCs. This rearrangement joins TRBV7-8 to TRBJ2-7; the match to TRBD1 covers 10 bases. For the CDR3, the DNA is TGTGCCAGCAGCGTCCGGGACAGGGGTAACGAGCAGTACTTC. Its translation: CASSVRDRGNEQYF.